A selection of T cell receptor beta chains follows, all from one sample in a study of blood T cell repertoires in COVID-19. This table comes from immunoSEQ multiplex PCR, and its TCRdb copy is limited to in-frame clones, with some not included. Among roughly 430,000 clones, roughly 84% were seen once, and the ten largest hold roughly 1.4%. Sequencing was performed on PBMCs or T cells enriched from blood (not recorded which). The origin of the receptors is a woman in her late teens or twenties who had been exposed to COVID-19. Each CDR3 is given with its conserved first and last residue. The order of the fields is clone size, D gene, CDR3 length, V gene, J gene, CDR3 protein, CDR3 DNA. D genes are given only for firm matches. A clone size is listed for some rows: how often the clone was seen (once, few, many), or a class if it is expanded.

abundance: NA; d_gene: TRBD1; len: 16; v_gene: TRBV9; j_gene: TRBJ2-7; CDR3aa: CASSPRDRDVNYEQYF; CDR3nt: TGTGCCAGCAGCCCCCGGGACAGGGATGTTAACTACGAGCAGTACTTC
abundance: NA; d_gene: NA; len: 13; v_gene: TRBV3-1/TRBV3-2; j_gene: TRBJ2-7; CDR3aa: CASSQNAAYEQYF; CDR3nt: TGTGCCAGCAGCCAAAACGCAGCCTACGAGCAGTACTTC
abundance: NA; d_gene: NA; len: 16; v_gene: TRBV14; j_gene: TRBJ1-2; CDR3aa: CASSPLVSGADYGYTF; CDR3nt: TGTGCCAGCAGCCCACTTGTGAGTGGGGCTGACTATGGCTACACCTTC
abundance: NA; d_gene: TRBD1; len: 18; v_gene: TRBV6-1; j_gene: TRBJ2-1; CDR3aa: CASSDPGIGTASYNEQFF; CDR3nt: TGTGCCAGCAGTGACCCAGGGATCGGGACAGCCTCCTACAATGAGCAGTTCTTC
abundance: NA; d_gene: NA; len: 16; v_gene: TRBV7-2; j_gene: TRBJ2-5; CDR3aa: CASAGTGTSLGETQYF; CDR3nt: TGTGCCAGCGCAGGGACCGGGACATCATTAGGGGAGACCCAGTACTTC
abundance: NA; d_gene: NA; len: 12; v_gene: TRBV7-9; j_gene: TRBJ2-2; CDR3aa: CAPGANTGELFF; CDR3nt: TGTGCCCCCGGGGCGAACACCGGGGAGCTGTTTTTT
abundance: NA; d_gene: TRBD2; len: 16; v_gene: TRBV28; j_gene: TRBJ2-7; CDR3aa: CASTQSRLAGSDEQYF; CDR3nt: TGTGCCAGCACTCAATCGAGACTAGCGGGGTCGGACGAGCAGTACTTC
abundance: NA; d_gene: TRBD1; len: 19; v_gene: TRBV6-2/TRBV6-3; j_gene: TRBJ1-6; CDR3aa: CASSPGQGGRKSYNSPLHF; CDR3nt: TGTGCCAGCAGTCCGGGACAGGGAGGTCGGAAATCCTATAATTCACCCCTCCACTTT
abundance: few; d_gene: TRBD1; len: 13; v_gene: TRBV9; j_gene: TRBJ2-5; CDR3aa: CASSVDRGETQYF; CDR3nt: TGTGCCAGCAGCGTCGACAGGGGGGAGACCCAGTACTTC
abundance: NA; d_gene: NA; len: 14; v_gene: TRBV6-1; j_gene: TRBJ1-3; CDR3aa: CASSELQGVDTIYF; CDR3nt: TGTGCCAGCAGTGAACTGCAGGGTGTAGACACCATATATTTT
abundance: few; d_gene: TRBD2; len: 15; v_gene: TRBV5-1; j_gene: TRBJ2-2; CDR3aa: CASSPIAGGTGELFF; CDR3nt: TGCGCCAGCAGCCCAATAGCGGGAGGAACCGGGGAGCTGTTTTTT
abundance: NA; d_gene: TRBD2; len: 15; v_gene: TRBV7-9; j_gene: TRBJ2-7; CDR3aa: CASSLPSGSAGEQYF; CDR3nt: TGTGCCAGCAGCTTGCCTAGCGGGAGTGCTGGGGAGCAGTACTTC
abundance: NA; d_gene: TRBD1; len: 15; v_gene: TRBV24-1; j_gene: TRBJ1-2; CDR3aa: CATSGRQGAGYGYTF; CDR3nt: TGTGCCACCAGTGGCCGACAGGGGGCGGGATATGGCTACACCTTC
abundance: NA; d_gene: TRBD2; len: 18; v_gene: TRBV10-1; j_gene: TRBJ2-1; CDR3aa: CASSEVASGRHTDNEQFF; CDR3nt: TGCGCCAGCAGTGAGGTGGCTAGCGGGAGGCATACCGACAATGAGCAGTTCTTC
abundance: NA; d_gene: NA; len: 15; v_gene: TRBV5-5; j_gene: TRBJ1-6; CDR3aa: CASSLRGRVNSPLHF; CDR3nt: TGTGCCAGCAGCTTACGGGGAAGGGTGAATTCACCCCTCCACTTT
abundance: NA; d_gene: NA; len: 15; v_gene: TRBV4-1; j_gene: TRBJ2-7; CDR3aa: CASSQESITGYEQYF; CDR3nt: TGCGCCAGCAGCCAAGAAAGCATCACAGGCTACGAGCAGTACTTC
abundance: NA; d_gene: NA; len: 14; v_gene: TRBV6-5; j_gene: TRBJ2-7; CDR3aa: CASSLSRDPYEQYF; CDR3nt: TGTGCCAGCAGTTTAAGCAGGGATCCCTACGAGCAGTACTTC
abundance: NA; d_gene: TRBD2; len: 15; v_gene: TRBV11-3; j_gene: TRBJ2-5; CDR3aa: CASSLGGGVLETQYF; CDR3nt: TGTGCCAGCAGCTTAGGGGGAGGGGTTTTGGAGACCCAGTACTTC
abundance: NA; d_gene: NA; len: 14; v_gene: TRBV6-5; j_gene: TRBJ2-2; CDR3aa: CASSEFPNTGELFF; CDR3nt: TGTGCCAGCTCCGAGTTCCCGAACACCGGGGAGCTGTTTTTT
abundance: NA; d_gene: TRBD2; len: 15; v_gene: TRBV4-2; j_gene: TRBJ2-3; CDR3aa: CASSRGGRDADTQYF; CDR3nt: TGTGCCAGCAGCCGTGGCGGGAGGGATGCAGATACGCAGTATTTT
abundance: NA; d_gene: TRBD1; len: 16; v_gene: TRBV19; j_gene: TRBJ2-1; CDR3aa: CASSIDLGTGANEQFF; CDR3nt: TGTGCCAGTAGTATAGATCTAGGGACAGGGGCGAATGAGCAGTTCTTC
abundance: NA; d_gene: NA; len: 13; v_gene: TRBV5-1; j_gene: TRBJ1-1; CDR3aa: CASSLERSTEAFF; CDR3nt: TGCGCCAGCAGCTTGGAACGGTCCACTGAAGCTTTCTTT
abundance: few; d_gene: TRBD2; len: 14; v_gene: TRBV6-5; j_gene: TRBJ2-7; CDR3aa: CASHTSGRAYEQYF; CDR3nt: TGTGCCAGTCATACTAGCGGTAGGGCCTACGAGCAGTACTTC
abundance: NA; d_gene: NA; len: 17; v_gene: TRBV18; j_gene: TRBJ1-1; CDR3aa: CASYNPYTGSGNTEAFF; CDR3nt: TGTGCCAGCTACAATCCCTATACAGGGTCAGGTAACACTGAAGCTTTCTTT
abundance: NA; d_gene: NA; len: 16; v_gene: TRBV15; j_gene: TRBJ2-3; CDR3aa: CATSRDIRGDTDTQYF; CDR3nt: TGTGCCACCAGCAGAGATATCAGGGGGGACACAGATACGCAGTATTTT
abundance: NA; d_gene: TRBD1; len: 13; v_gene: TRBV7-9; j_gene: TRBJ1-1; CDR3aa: CASSLEGGLLAFF; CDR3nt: TGTGCCAGCAGCTTAGAAGGGGGCCTCCTCGCTTTCTTT
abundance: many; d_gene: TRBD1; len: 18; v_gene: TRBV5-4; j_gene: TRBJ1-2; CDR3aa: CASRFGGQQNRVNYGYTF; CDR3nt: TGTGCCAGCAGATTTGGGGGACAGCAAAATCGCGTTAACTATGGCTACACCTTC
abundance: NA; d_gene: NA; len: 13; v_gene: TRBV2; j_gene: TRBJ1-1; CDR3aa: CASTTEGGTEAFF; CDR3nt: TGTGCCAGCACCACCGAGGGGGGGACTGAAGCTTTCTTT
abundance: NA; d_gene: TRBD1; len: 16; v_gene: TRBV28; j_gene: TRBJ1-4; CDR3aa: CASSLWQGETNEKLFF; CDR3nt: TGTGCCAGCAGTTTATGGCAGGGGGAGACTAATGAAAAACTGTTTTTT
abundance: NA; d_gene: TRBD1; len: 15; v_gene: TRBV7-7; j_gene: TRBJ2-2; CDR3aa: CASSRSGTGQGELFF; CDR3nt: TGTGCTAGCAGCCGATCCGGGACAGGCCAGGGGGAGCTGTTTTTT
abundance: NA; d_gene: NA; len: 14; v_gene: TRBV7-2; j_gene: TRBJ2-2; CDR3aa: CASSSLIVTGELFF; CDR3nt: TGTGCCAGCAGCTCCCTTATAGTTACCGGGGAGCTGTTTTTT
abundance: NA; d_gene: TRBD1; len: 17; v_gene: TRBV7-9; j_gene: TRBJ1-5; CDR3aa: CASSQLQGAGSNQPQHF; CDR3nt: TGTGCCAGCAGTCAACTCCAGGGGGCCGGAAGCAATCAGCCCCAGCATTTT
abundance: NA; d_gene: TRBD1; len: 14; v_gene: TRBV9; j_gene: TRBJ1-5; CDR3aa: CASGRTGDYQPQHF; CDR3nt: TGTGCCAGCGGGAGGACAGGGGACTATCAGCCCCAGCATTTT
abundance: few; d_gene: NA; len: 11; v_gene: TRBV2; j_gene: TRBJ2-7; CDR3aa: CASGRGYEQYF; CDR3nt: TGTGCCAGCGGCAGGGGATACGAGCAGTACTTC
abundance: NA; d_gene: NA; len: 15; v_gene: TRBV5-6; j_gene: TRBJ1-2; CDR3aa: CASRPDRSVLGGYTF; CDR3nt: TGTGCCAGCAGACCTGACAGGTCAGTTTTGGGCGGCTACACCTTC
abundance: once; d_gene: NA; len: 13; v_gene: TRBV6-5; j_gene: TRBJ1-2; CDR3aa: CASSQDRRDGYTF; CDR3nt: TGTGCCAGCAGCCAAGACAGAAGAGATGGCTACACCTTC
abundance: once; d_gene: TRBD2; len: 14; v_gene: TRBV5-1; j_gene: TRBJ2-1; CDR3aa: CASSGSSGPNEQFF; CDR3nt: TGCGCCAGCTCGGGAAGTAGCGGGCCTAATGAGCAGTTCTTC
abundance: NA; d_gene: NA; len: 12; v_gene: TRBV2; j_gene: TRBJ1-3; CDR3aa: CASRLDGNTIYF; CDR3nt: TGTGCCAGCAGGCTAGATGGAAACACCATATATTTT